The present T cell receptor (beta chain) was sequenced within a study of cytomegalovirus exposure and HLA in healthy donors. Produced via immunoSEQ multiplex PCR; TCRdb's table is partial and in-frame only. This table holds roughly 75,000 clones, approximately 94% found once. The germline V gene encodes CDR1 SNHLY and CDR2 FYNNEI. The CDR3 is 14 residues long. V was clipped by 6 bases and J by 0 bases, with 12 bases between them. Material for sequencing was PBMCs. This rearrangement joins TRBV2 to TRBJ2-7; D perhaps matches TRBD1 (6 bases). The sequence was collected from a young woman in good health and CMV-seropositive. CDR3 residues: CASSPVGASYEQYF. The DNA of the CDR3 is TGTGCCAGCAGCCCGGTGGGGGCCTCCTACGAGCAGTACTTC. Using reference TRBV2 and TRBJ2-7 for the parts outside the CDR3, the full variable domain is EPEVTQTPSHQVTQMGQEVILRCVPISNHLYFYWYRQILGQKVEFLVSFYNNEISEKSEIFDDQFSVERPDGSNFTLKIRSTKLEDSAMYFCASSPVGASYEQYFGPGTRLTVT.